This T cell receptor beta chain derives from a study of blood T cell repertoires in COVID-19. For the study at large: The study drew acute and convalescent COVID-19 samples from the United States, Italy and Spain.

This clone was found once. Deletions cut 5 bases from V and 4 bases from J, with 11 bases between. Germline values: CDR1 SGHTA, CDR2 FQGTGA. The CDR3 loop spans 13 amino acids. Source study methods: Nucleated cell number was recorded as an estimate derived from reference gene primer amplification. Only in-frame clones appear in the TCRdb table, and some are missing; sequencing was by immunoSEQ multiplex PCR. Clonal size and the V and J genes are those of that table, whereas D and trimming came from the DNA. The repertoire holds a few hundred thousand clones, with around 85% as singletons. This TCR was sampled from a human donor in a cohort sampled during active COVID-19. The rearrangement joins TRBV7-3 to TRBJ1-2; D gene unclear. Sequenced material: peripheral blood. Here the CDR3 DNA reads TGTGCCAGCAGCCCAGGAGGTTCCTATGGCTACACCTTC. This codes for CASSPGGSYGYTF.